The T cell receptor (beta chain) described here comes from a study of metastatic and nonmetastatic thyroid tumors. The entire patient cohort was treatment-naive prior to thyroid surgery. The CDR3 contains 17 residues. Germline CDR1 MNHEY, CDR2 SVGAGI. Using MiXCR, TCRdb re-called clones from the PCR reads. The sample carries around 5,000 clones, over 15% recorded once. Remarks on this clone: At one end, the junction sequence differs from germline, possibly due to a read error.

This TCR derives from a female donor with papillary thyroid cancer or a benign thyroid nodule (not recorded which). Some clones in this sample may be carry-over from other donors' samples. J is TRBJ2-3 and V is TRBV6-5, with 8 bases that match TRBD1. The specimen sequenced was adjacent normal tissue. This chain's CDR3 is CASSYLPAQGGTGTQYF. Here the CDR3 DNA reads TGTGCCAGCAGTTACTTGCCCGCGCAGGGTGGGACAGGTACGCAGTATTTT.